What follows is one T cell receptor beta chain and its context. The CDR3 has 15 amino acids. Germline assignment: CDR1 MDHEN and CDR2 SYDVKM. V lost 4 bases to trimming and J lost 10 bases; unmatched junction nucleotides: 8. Generated by immunoSEQ multiplex PCR, the TCRdb table keeps only in-frame clones and is missing some. The sample consists of approximately 300,000 clones, 85% to 90% of them appearing once. This specimen belongs to a study of blood T cell repertoires in COVID-19. Sequencing was done on a sample of PBMCs or T cells enriched from blood (not recorded which). The genes are TRBV28 and TRBJ1-6; 9 positions match TRBD1. This TCR derives from a woman under 30 who had recovered from COVID-19. For the CDR3, the DNA is TGTGCCAGCAGTTCCGCCGGGACAGGGAGCTCACCCCTCCACTTT. Its protein is CASSSAGTGSSPLHF.